This is a list of T cell receptor beta chains from one sample in a study of blood T cell repertoires in COVID-19. Sequenced by immunoSEQ multiplex PCR; TCRdb stores in-frame clones only, minus some. The sample holds some 100,000 clones, 80% to 95% seen once. The sample taken for sequencing was peripheral blood. All receptors come from a man aged 60 to 69 with acute or convalescent COVID-19. Both conserved end residues are trimmed from each CDR3. Fields, in order: V gene, clone size, CDR3 protein. Clone size, where shown, is once, few, many, or a class for clones that have expanded.

V gene: TRBV7-3; clone size: NA; CDR3 protein: ASSITGGDHNEQF
V gene: TRBV29-1; clone size: NA; CDR3 protein: SVEDMTGENYGYT
V gene: TRBV6-1; clone size: NA; CDR3 protein: ASSETSGDTGANEKLF
V gene: TRBV6-5; clone size: NA; CDR3 protein: ASSYYPGKSYEQY
V gene: TRBV28; clone size: NA; CDR3 protein: ASSLGPTSGSYEQY
V gene: TRBV24-1; clone size: once; CDR3 protein: ATSDRAGDSYNEQF
V gene: TRBV13; clone size: NA; CDR3 protein: ASRPEAGNNEQF
V gene: TRBV14; clone size: NA; CDR3 protein: ASSQDEGQGEAF
V gene: TRBV5-4; clone size: NA; CDR3 protein: ASSLVPLTSYGYT
V gene: TRBV11-2; clone size: NA; CDR3 protein: ASRSAGTGELF
V gene: TRBV2; clone size: NA; CDR3 protein: ASSSGTTTYGYT
V gene: TRBV28; clone size: NA; CDR3 protein: ASSFPGRNYGYT
V gene: TRBV5-1; clone size: NA; CDR3 protein: ASSPSLPGTEAF
V gene: TRBV28; clone size: once; CDR3 protein: ASSFPGKSYEQY
V gene: TRBV12-3/TRBV12-4; clone size: NA; CDR3 protein: ASSPSGNEQF
V gene: TRBV7-9; clone size: NA; CDR3 protein: ASSLGENPNYGYT
V gene: TRBV28; clone size: NA; CDR3 protein: ASRPGTGGYT
V gene: TRBV3-1/TRBV3-2; clone size: NA; CDR3 protein: ASSRGIDGRGETQY
V gene: TRBV2; clone size: NA; CDR3 protein: ASGQGTGTDTQY
V gene: TRBV2; clone size: NA; CDR3 protein: ASRGGLGISNEQF
V gene: TRBV18; clone size: NA; CDR3 protein: ASSMGGGRQYEQY
V gene: TRBV19; clone size: NA; CDR3 protein: ASQGYGNTIY